This T cell receptor (beta chain) was identified in a study of cytomegalovirus exposure and HLA in healthy donors (dated by TCRdb to the late 2010s). Background for the entire study: In an earlier analysis of 550 to 750 of the donors, about 270 Gb of sequence data and roughly 100 million unique TCR beta sequences from 150 million to 200 million T cells were reported. An early release covering about 600 HLA-typed donors comprised about 300 gigabases of sequencing data and around 85 million unique TCR sequences. Of the approximately 400 genotyped donors, around 81% fell in the genetic ancestry cluster associated with self-reported Caucasian donors. The study was designed to test whether signatures of past pathogen exposure could be identified by cataloging public T cell receptors. The study used immunosequencing to profile the T cell repertoires of several hundred subjects and linked those repertoires to cytomegalovirus serostatus. Along with the 666-subject first cohort, a separate validation cohort of over 90 different subjects was used. The study combined high-throughput TCR immunosequencing, statistical association of individual TCRs with disease status, and machine learning to predict cytomegalovirus infection status. A later analysis re-analyzed previously published TCR beta repertoires from 666 donors and added high-resolution HLA genotyping to study TCR occurrence patterns. The later analysis used no new phenotypic data to find candidate immune exposures, relying instead on TCR beta sequences and their occurrence across donors. An earlier analysis of several hundred of the donors applied high-throughput TCR beta sequencing to assess whether each TCR beta V gene segment acted as functional or pseudogenic. Donor age, sex, ethnicity and CMV serostatus were compiled together with the repertoire data. A later genetic analysis used genome-wide SNP genotypes for about 60% of the roughly 670 donors, treating that subset as a discovery cohort. Every discovery cohort repertoire had been produced on one sequencing platform. HLA typing included class I and class II loci at four-digit resolution. The number of typed donors differed by locus: about 620-630 for A, B, C, DRB1 and DQB1; approximately 520 for DQA1; over 600 for DPA1; and roughly 450 for DPB1. Several DR-DQ haplotypes were treated as single units for association and clustering because of strong linkage in the cohort. Across about 380 genotyped donors of the cohort, an average of approximately 240,000 unique TCR beta nucleotide sequences per donor were sequenced, and about a sixth of those sequences were non-productive. Overall study results and their limits: An association between a missense DCLRE1C variant and V-gene and J-gene trimming of TCR beta chains was found in a later genetic analysis and replicated in an independent cohort. A total of 150 or so TCR beta chains were listed by the study as associated with cytomegalovirus. The cohort was sequenced for TCR beta chains only, and without alpha or paired-chain data the features that could be detected were limited. Because HLA typing was missing for some donors at each locus, association tests included only the typed subset. The 87-base-pair reads could not distinguish some IMGT-functional V segments, including TRBV6-2 and TRBV6-3, so those segments were excluded. A later analysis associated about 17,000 TCR beta sequences with specific HLA alleles at a false discovery rate of 0.05. Correlated functional status among segregating V segments might reflect linkage disequilibrium, but an unknown experimental factor could not be ruled out. In a later analysis, HLA-associated TCR beta chains were found to be more clonally expanded and to have lower generation probabilities than equally common non-associated chains. In a later analysis, TCR association rates were found to vary across HLA loci, with the most associated TCRs seen for DRB1 alleles and the fewest for HLA-C alleles. In both the original and validation cohorts, the classifier was reported to diagnose cytomegalovirus status with high specificity and sensitivity. For the cohort, immune exposure information was limited to CMV serostatus. A few of the identified cytomegalovirus-associated TCR beta chains were confirmed in vitro to be specific for cytomegalovirus antigens. Presence/absence analyses assumed roughly uniform sequencing depth across donors, an assumption that may not hold. A further reported finding was that TCR beta sequences accurately predicted the HLA-A and HLA-B alleles for most subjects in the first cohort. The earlier analysis of approximately 590 of the donors excluded roughly 16 rarely observed V segments, including chromosome 9 orphons, because counts were too low. When HLA alleles, especially DR and DQ, strongly co-occurred, TCR associations were difficult to assign to individual alleles. The authors suggested that the approach could potentially be extended to other disease states and immunological phenotypes. Across donors, most TCR sequences were observed very rarely, whereas some public TCRs were present in many individuals. A later genetic analysis reported fewer N-insertions in productive TCRs among donors in an Asian-associated ancestry cluster than the roughly 700-donor mean. Several of the top co-occurrence clusters appeared to be linked to parvovirus B19, influenza, CMV and Epstein-Barr virus, according to a later analysis. A cluster of highly shared sequence variants was judged likely to be a technical artifact of the sequencing pipeline. In an earlier analysis of approximately 590 of the donors, most TCR beta V segments appeared in productive rearrangements about 87% or about 30% of the time, broadly matching IMGT annotations. A later analysis found that most CMV-associated TCR beta chains appeared HLA-restricted, with HLA associations seemingly driven largely by CMV exposure.

Library generation was performed with the immunoSEQ multiplex PCR assay. A mixture of 60 forward primers for TCR Vbeta segments and 13 reverse primers for TCR Jbeta segments was used in the multiplex PCR. The CDR3 region of rearranged TCR beta genes was amplified from genomic DNA with a multiplex PCR assay. On the Illumina HiSeq System, the amplified TCR beta libraries were sequenced as 87-base-pair reads. In the paper's pipeline: Across the 500 to 750 repertoires, a later analysis counted about 81 million unique TCR beta chains, some 11 million of which were shared by at least two donors. To remove PCR and sequencing errors, raw reads were error-corrected and collapsed into unique sequences using a nearest-neighbor algorithm that merged closely related sequences. V, D and J gene segments were assigned by aligning CDR3 sequences to IMGT reference sequences. For a sequence to be retained, a match of at least six nucleotides to both a V gene segment and a J gene segment was required. A rearrangement counted as productive if the CDR3 had no stop codons and remained in frame with V and J, and every other rearrangement counted as non-productive. CDR3 was defined by IMGT convention, running from the second conserved V-encoded cysteine to the conserved J-encoded phenylalanine. Sequences without an unambiguous match to a single V gene segment were excluded from the earlier analysis of a few hundred of the donors. An earlier analysis of some 500 of the donors classified V segments as functional when productive rearrangements were above 56.7% and as segregating when the standard deviation between donors was above 5%. A statistical classification framework was built for diagnosing cytomegalovirus status from the catalog of TCR beta chain sequences. A later analysis assigned V and J genes by comparing TCR nucleotide sequences with IMGT/GENE-DB human TR gene sequences. The TCRdist pipeline was used in a later analysis to assign CDR3 sequences and most-parsimonious VDJ recombination scenarios. A later analysis defined each TCR beta chain by its CDR3 amino acid sequence plus V-gene family, and excluded reads lacking a unique V-gene family. A later analysis removed 592 highly shared, low-generation-probability nucleotide sequences to deal with suspected cross-contamination and a sequencing artifact. A later analysis calculated a clonal expansion index for each public chain from normalized within-repertoire ranks of inferred template counts. Generation probabilities in a later analysis came from a VDJ recombination model fitted to out-of-frame rearrangements, and those results were checked against IGoR. A later analysis scored TCR-TCR, TCR-HLA and TCR-CMV co-occurrence with hypergeometric tests, applying a repertoire-size bias correction to TCR pairs. To estimate false discovery rates, a later analysis permuted the HLA or CMV assignments 20 times. In a later analysis, co-occurring TCRs were grouped using DBSCAN, with TCRdist sequence similarity added in when clustering inside HLA-allele-positive subsets. Repertoires with fewer than 30,000 or more than 120,000 public chains, plus five repertoires with anomalous nucleotide sharing, were excluded from co-occurrence clustering. TCRdb retrieved this table from immuneACCESS and kept in-frame rearrangements only. Not all clones are present; in checked studies, unresolved V genes account for under half, and no reason is known for the remainder. From that table come the V and J calls and clone size; the DNA was used to work out D and trimming. The sample table shows more than 140,000 clones, and roughly four fifths are seen once. Approximately 5.5% of the sample rests with the top ten.

The CDR3 has 15 amino acids, counting the end cysteine and phenylalanine. The read is trimmed to its CDR3 DNA, 45 bases read in frame from base 1. Looking up the germline V gene yields CDR1 MDHEN and CDR2 SYDVKM. The cohort comprised 666 healthy bone marrow donors. All cohort members were sampled while nominally healthy, although unrecorded immune exposures were likely present. The donor was CMV seropositive and belonged to the group of 250 to 300 seropositive cohort members. Each donor provided a peripheral blood sample, and peripheral blood mononuclear cells were used for TCR beta sequencing. The Qiagen DNeasy Blood Extraction Kit was used to extract genomic DNA from the blood cell samples. This clone was counted a few times. Its antigen is currently not known. The junction differs from germline at one of its ends, possibly a read error.

This clonotype was obtained from a man aged 25-45 years in good health and CMV-seropositive. What was sequenced was PBMCs. The receptor chain draws on TRBV28 and TRBJ2-2; 9 central nucleotides agree with TRBD1. The DNA sequence is TGCGCAGCAGTGGGGACAGGGAGACTTTTCGGGGAGCTGTTTTTT. Translated, it gives CAAVGTGRLFGELFF.